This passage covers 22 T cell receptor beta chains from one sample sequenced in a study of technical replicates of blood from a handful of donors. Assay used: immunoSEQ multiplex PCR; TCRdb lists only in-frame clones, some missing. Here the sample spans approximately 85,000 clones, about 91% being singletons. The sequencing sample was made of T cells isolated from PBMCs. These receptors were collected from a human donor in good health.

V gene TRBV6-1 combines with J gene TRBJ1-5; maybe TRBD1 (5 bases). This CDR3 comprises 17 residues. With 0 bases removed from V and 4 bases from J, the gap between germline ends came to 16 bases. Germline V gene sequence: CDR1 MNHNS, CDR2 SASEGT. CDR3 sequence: CASSEAEVGALNQPQHF. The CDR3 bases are TGTGCCAGCAGTGAAGCCGAGGTAGGGGCCTTGAATCAGCCCCAGCATTTT.

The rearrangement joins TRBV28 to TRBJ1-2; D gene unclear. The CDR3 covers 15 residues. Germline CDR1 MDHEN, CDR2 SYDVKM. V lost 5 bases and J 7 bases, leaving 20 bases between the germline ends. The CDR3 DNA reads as TGTGCCAGCAGTACCTTCGGAGAACCGGAGGCTGGCTACACCTTC. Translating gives CASSTFGEPEAGYTF.

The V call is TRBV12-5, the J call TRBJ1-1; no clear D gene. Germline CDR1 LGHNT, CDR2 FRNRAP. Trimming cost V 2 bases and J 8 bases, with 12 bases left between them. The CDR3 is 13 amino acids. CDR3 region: CASGLPYTSEAFF. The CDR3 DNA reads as TGTGCTAGTGGTTTGCCGTACACGTCAGAAGCTTTCTTT.

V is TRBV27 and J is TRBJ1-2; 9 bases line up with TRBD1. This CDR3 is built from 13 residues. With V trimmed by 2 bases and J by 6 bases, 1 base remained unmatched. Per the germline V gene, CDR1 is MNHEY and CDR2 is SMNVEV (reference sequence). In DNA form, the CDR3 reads TGTGCCAGCAGTTTAGGACAGGGGAATGGCTACACCTTC. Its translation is CASSLGQGNGYTF.

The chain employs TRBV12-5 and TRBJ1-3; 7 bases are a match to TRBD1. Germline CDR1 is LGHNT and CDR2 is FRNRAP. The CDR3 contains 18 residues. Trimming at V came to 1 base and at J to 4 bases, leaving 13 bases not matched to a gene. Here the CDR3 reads CASGLAVGGGASGNTIYF. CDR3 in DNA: TGTGCTAGTGGTTTGGCCGTAGGAGGGGGCGCGTCGGGAAACACCATATATTTT.

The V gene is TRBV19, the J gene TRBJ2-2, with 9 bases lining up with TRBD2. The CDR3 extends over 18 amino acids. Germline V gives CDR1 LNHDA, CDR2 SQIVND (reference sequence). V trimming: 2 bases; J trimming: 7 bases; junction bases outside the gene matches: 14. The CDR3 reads CASSITIGRTSADGELFF. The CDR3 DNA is TGTGCCAGTAGTATAACGATAGGAAGGACTAGCGCTGACGGGGAGCTGTTTTTT. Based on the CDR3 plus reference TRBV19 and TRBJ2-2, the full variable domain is DGGITQSPKYLFRKEGQNVTLSCEQNLNHDAMYWYRQDPGQGLRLIYYSQIVNDFQKGDIAEGYSVSREKKESFPLTVTSAQKNPTAFYLCASSITIGRTSADGELFFGEGSRLTVL.

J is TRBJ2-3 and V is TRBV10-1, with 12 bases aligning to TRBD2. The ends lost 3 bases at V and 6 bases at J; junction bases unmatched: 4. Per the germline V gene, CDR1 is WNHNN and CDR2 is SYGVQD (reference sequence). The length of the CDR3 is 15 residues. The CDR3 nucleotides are TGCGCCAGCAGTGACCTAGCGGGAGGGTCCGATACGCAGTATTTT. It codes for CASSDLAGGSDTQYF.

CDR3 amino acids: CASSYYGTEAFF. The CDR3 nucleotides are TGTGCCAGCAGCTATTACGGGACTGAAGCTTTCTTT. The chain couples TRBV7-9 to TRBJ1-1; D is ambiguous. Germline V gives CDR1 SEHNR, CDR2 FQNEAQ (reference sequence). Trimming removed 4 bases from V and 5 bases from J, with 8 bases in between. This CDR3 region has 12 residues.

The CDR3 reads CASSQGLADNEQFF. The CDR3 bases are TGTGCCAGCTCCCAAGGACTAGCGGACAATGAGCAGTTCTTC. This chain joins TRBV18 and TRBJ2-1; TRBD2 agrees at 10 bases. With 6 bases clipped from V and 5 bases from J, the junction kept 4 bases outside the gene matches. The germline gives CDR1 KGHSH, CDR2 LQKENI. CDR3 length: 14 amino acids.

Written as DNA, the CDR3 is TGTGCCAGCATTGGGACTATCAATGGAAACACCATATATTTT. Its protein product is CASIGTINGNTIYF. The chain uses TRBV2 and TRBJ1-3, with a possible D match to TRBD1 (5 bases). The CDR3 extends over 14 amino acids. Germline CDR1 SNHLY, CDR2 FYNNEI. V lost 7 bases to trimming and J lost 3 bases, with 13 bases between them.

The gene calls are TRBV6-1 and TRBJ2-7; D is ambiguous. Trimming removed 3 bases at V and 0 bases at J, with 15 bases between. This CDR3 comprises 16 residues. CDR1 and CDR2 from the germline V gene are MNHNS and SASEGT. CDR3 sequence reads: CASSDYWFPSSYEQYF. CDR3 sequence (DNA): TGTGCCAGCAGTGATTACTGGTTCCCTAGCTCCTACGAGCAGTACTTC.

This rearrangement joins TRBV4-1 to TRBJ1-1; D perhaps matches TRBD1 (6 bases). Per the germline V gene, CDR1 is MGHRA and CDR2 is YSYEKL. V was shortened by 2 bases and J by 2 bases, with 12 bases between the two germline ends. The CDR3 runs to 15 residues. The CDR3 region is CASSQQSDRNTEAFF. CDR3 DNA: TGCGCCAGCAGCCAACAATCGGACAGAAACACTGAAGCTTTCTTT.

CDR3 sequence reads: CASGLVLAGGPKTQYF. The CDR3 region has the DNA TGTGCTAGTGGTTTGGTACTAGCGGGAGGGCCGAAGACCCAGTACTTC. The J gene is TRBJ2-5, the V gene TRBV12-5; TRBD2 matches 13 bases. With V trimmed by 0 bases and J by 6 bases, 4 bases remained unmatched. The CDR3 has 16 residues. Germline CDR1 reads LGHNT; CDR2 reads FRNRAP.

The CDR3 region is CASSPPRTGLYEQYF. The CDR3 DNA follows: TGTGCCAGCTCACCTCCAAGGACAGGACTCTACGAGCAGTACTTC. The chain couples TRBV18 to TRBJ2-7, with 7 nucleotides matching TRBD1. V dropped 3 bases and J dropped 3; count of bases not matched to a gene: 8. The CDR3 extends over 15 amino acids. Germline CDR1 KGHSH, CDR2 LQKENI.

The DNA of the CDR3 is TGTGCCAGCAGGCGCAACCGGGACATCAACGAGCAGTACTTC. This sequence encodes CASRRNRDINEQYF. The chain combines TRBV7-2 with TRBJ2-7; D perhaps matches TRBD1 (6 bases). This CDR3 region has 14 residues. The germline V and J ends were trimmed by 6 bases and 5 bases, with 17 bases remaining between them. Germline loops: CDR1 SGHTA, CDR2 FQGNSA.

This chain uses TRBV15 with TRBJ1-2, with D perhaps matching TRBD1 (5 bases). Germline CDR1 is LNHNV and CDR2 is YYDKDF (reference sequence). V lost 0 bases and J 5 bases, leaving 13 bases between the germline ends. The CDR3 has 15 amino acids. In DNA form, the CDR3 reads TGTGCCACCAGCAGAGAGTTGGGGGGACGGTATGGCTACACCTTC. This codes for CATSRELGGRYGYTF.

CDR3 bases: TGTGCCAGCAGTTTCCGCAGGACTAGCGGGAGAACAGATACGCAGTATTTT. Protein: CASSFRRTSGRTDTQYF. V gene TRBV27 combines with J gene TRBJ2-3, with 13 positions matching TRBD2. Germline-derived CDR1 and CDR2 are MNHEY and SMNVEV (reference sequence). This CDR3 has 17 amino acids. Germline trimming cut 3 bases from V and 3 bases from J; bases unmatched to any gene: 6.

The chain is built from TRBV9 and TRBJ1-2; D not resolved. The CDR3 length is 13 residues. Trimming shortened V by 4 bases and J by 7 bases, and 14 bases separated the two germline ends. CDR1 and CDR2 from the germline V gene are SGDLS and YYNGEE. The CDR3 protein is CASSSFSGPGYTF. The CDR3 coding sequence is TGTGCCAGCAGCTCCTTCAGCGGACCTGGCTACACCTTC.

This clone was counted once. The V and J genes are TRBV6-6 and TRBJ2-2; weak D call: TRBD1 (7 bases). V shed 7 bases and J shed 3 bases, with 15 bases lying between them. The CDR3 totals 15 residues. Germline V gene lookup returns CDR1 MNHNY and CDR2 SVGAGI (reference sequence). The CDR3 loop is CASNNRGGDTGELFF. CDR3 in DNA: TGTGCCAGCAACAACAGGGGCGGGGACACCGGGGAGCTGTTTTTT.

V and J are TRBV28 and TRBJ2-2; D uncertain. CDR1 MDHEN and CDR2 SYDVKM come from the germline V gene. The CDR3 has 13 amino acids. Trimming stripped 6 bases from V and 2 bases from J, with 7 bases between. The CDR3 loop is CASRALNTGELFF. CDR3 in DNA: TGTGCCAGCAGGGCTTTAAACACCGGGGAGCTGTTTTTT.

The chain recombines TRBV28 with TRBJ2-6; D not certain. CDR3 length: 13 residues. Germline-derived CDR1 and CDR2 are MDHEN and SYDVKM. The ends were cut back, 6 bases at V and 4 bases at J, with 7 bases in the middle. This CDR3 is CASRIAGANVLTF. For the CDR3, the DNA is TGTGCCAGCAGAATCGCGGGGGCCAACGTCCTGACTTTC.

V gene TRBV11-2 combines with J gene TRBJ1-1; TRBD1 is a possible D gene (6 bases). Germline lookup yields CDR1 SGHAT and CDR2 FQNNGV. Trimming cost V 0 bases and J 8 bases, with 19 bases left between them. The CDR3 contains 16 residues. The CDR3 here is CASSLDYRESLREAFF. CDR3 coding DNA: TGTGCCAGCAGCTTAGATTACAGGGAGAGCTTACGGGAAGCTTTCTTT.